The 17 T cell receptor beta chains below were found in one sample sequenced in a study of blood T cells in healthy people across ages. Then a second PCR, running roughly 7 to 11 cycles, was carried out with a sample-barcoded 5' primer and a J-beta primer mix. TCRdb re-derived calls from the 5' RACE reads in MiXCR, one entry per CDR3 protein. The sample lists about 930,000 distinct CDR3 sequences; about 28% were seen once. These data were also filed under a second study, of T cells of mothers and their children.

The material sequenced was blood. Source of these receptors: a woman aged 40 to 50 in good health.

This clonotype was observed at least ten times. The chain couples TRBV10-3 to TRBJ2-1; possible D gene TRBD1, 6 bases. The ends were cut back, 7 bases at V and 9 bases at J, with 19 bases in the middle. Germline CDR1 is ENHRY and CDR2 is SYGVKD. This CDR3 region has 14 residues. CDR3 loop: CAITSQPTGSEQFF. CDR3 DNA: TGTGCCATCACTTCCCAACCTACAGGGAGTGAGCAGTTCTTC.

Note on this clonotype: A much larger clone lies one base from this, so it may be a read error. This sequence joins TRBV14 and TRBJ2-5, with TRBD2 matching over 8 bases. This CDR3 contains 16 residues. After removal of 4 bases from V and 11 bases from J, the junction contained 18 bases not matched to a gene. Germline V gene data show CDR1 as SGHDN and CDR2 as FVKESK. DNA for the CDR3: TGTGCCAGCAGCCCCCGGGAGGGTTTGATGATTTACGTGCAGTACTTC. Protein sequence: CASSPREGLMIYVQYF. The full variable domain, completed using reference TRBV14 and TRBJ2-5, is EAGVTQFPSHSVIEKGQTVTLRCDPISGHDNLYWYRRVMGKEIKFLLHFVKESKQDESGMPNNRFLAERTGGTYSTLKVQPAELEDSGVYFCASSPREGLMIYVQYFGPGTRLLVL.

This clonotype was observed once. A clone one base away is much larger, so this may be a read error. CDR3: CAGKVGLSTDTQYF. CDR3 bases: TGTGCCGGTAAAGTCGGGCTTAGCACAGATACGCAGTATTTT. This chain uses TRBV12-3 or TRBV12-4 with TRBJ2-3; D gene uncertain. The CDR3 covers 14 residues. V was shortened by 11 bases and J by 0 bases, with 15 bases between the two germline ends.

This chain uses TRBV6-5 with TRBJ2-1; 9 bases fit TRBD2. Germline-derived CDR1 and CDR2 are MNHEY and SVGAGI. Trimming at V came to 5 bases and at J to 13 bases, leaving 6 bases not matched to a gene. The CDR3 runs 12 residues. CDR3 amino acids: CASSAGGGTQFF. CDR3 nucleotide sequence: TGTGCCAGCAGTGCGGGAGGGGGGACCCAGTTCTTC.

V usage is TRBV12-3 or TRBV12-4 and J usage is TRBJ1-1, with D unclear. V dropped 5 bases and J dropped 9 bases, with 13 bases sitting between them. This CDR3 contains 12 residues. CDR3 sequence reads: CASSPILAKAFF. The CDR3 nucleotides are TGTGCCAGCAGTCCCATCTTGGCGAAAGCTTTCTTT.

V usage is TRBV28 and J usage is TRBJ2-7; TRBD1 aligns across 7 bases. The CDR3 sequence is 15 residues long. The V gene's germline CDR1 is MDHEN and CDR2 SYDVKM. The V and J ends lost 3 bases and 0 bases, in that order; junction bases with no gene match: 5. Here the CDR3 reads CASSFFDRDSYEQYF. CDR3 DNA sequence: TGTGCCAGCAGTTTTTTTGACAGGGACTCCTACGAGCAGTACTTC.

About this clonotype: At one boundary the junction diverges from the germline segment, which might be a read error. The gene calls are TRBV7-9 and TRBJ1-5; tentative D call: TRBD1 (6 bases). In germline, CDR1 is SEHNR, CDR2 FQNEAQ (reference sequence). The CDR3 totals 14 residues. This CDR3 is CASSPGTSSQPQHF. The CDR3 region has the DNA TGTGCCAGCAGCCCGGGGACAAGCAGTCAGCCCCAGCATTTT.

The chain carries TRBV6-5 and TRBJ1-2, with 7 bases identical to TRBD1. Germline-derived CDR1 and CDR2 are MNHEY and SVGAGI. V dropped 3 bases and J dropped 5; count of bases not matched to a gene: 12. The CDR3 contains 16 residues. The DNA for the CDR3 is TGTGCCAGCAGTTATACCAAGGGCCCACAGGGGTATGGCTACACCTTC. Its protein is CASSYTKGPQGYGYTF.

About this clonotype: One junction end does not reproduce the germline sequence, and a read error may be involved. The genes are TRBV4-3 and TRBJ2-6, with TRBD1 as a possible D gene (5 bases). Germline CDR1 and CDR2: LGHNA and YSLEER. CDR3 length equals 14 residues. This CDR3 is CASSQGSGANALTF. Written as DNA, the CDR3 is TGCGCCAGCAGCCAAGGCTCTGGGGCCAACGCCCTGACTTTC.

This clonotype has just a few counts. The chain has TRBV3-1 and TRBJ2-1; 7 bases are shared with TRBD2. The CDR3 spans 15 residues. The V and J ends lost 4 bases and 2 bases, in that order; junction bases with no gene match: 5. Germline V CDR1 and CDR2: LGHDT, YNNKEL (reference sequence). CDR3 region: CASSPQGLPYNEQFF. The CDR3 DNA reads TGTGCCAGCAGCCCTCAGGGACTACCCTACAATGAGCAGTTCTTC.

This chain links TRBV5-1 with TRBJ2-5, with D maybe TRBD2 (5 bases). V dropped 4 bases and J dropped 9 bases, with 16 bases sitting between them. CDR3 length: 13 residues. Germline loops: CDR1 SGHRS, CDR2 YFSETQ. CDR3 sequence (DNA): TGCGCCAGCAGCCCGGGCCGGGAAGTGGCCCAGTACTTC. Protein sequence: CASSPGREVAQYF. Together with reference TRBV5-1 and TRBJ2-5, the CDR3 gives the full variable domain: KAGVTQTPRYLIKTRGQQVTLSCSPISGHRSVSWYQQTPGQGLQFLFEYFSETQRNKGNFPGRFSGRQFSNSRSEMNVSTLELGDSALYLCASSPGREVAQYFGPGTRLLVL.

In this sample, this clonotype turned up many times. The chain uses TRBV6-1 and TRBJ1-6; possible D gene TRBD1, 6 bases. CDR1 and CDR2 (germline): MNHNS, SASEGT. This CDR3 contains 16 residues. Trimming left V 4 bases short and J 6 bases short, with 16 bases between. The DNA for the CDR3 is TGTGCCAGCAGTGTGCCGACAGGTGTTCCTAATTCACCCCTCCACTTT. Residues: CASSVPTGVPNSPLHF.

J is TRBJ2-2 and V is TRBV7-2; the D is unclear. Germline V lookup: CDR1 SGHTA, CDR2 FQGNSA. The CDR3 consists of 14 residues. V lost 6 bases to trimming and J lost 4 bases, with 12 bases between them. The CDR3 DNA follows: TGTGCCAGCAGGCCTACAGAGGCCACCGGGGAGCTGTTTTTT. This gives the protein CASRPTEATGELFF. The entire variable domain, with the rest obtained from reference TRBV7-2 and TRBJ2-2, is as follows: GAGVSQSPSNKVTEKGKDVELRCDPISGHTALYWYRQSLGQGLEFLIYFQGNSAPDKSGLPSDRFSAERTGGSVSTLTIQRTQQEDSAVYLCASRPTEATGELFFGEGSRLTVL.

This clonotype was seen at least ten times. V is TRBV4-3 and J is TRBJ2-3; 8 bases are shared with TRBD2. V was clipped by 2 bases and J by 0 bases; unmatched bases: 7. CDR3 length equals 17 residues. Germline V gene data show CDR1 as LGHNA and CDR2 as YSLEER. CDR3 protein: CASSQSGVAGSTDTQYF. The CDR3 DNA reads as TGCGCCAGCAGCCAAAGCGGAGTAGCGGGGAGCACAGATACGCAGTATTTT.

The table lists this clonotype with many counts. The V call is TRBV15, the J call TRBJ2-6; D ambiguous. The CDR3 contains 19 residues. The ends were cut back, 3 bases at V and 0 bases at J, with 18 bases in the middle. CDR1 and CDR2 (germline): LNHNV, YYDKDF (reference sequence). The DNA for the CDR3 is TGTGCCACCAGCAGGGAAGCCGGACCTAGGAGCTCTGGGGCCAACGTCCTGACTTTC. Its protein is CATSREAGPRSSGANVLTF.

This clonotype appeared a few times. V usage is TRBV6-2 or TRBV6-3 and J usage is TRBJ2-1; D is possibly TRBD1 (6 bases). Per germline, CDR1 MNHEY and CDR2 SVGEGT. The V gene lost 7 bases and the J gene lost 0 bases, with 13 bases spanning the gap. The CDR3 loop spans 15 amino acids. CDR3 nucleotides: TGTGCCAGCACCCACAGGGCCAGCTCCTACAATGAGCAGTTCTTC. Translating it yields CASTHRASSYNEQFF.

The chain joins TRBV20-1 to TRBJ1-3; a possible D gene is TRBD1 (6 bases). The CDR3 length is 16 residues. Germline V gene sequence: CDR1 DFQATT, CDR2 SNEGSKA (reference sequence). The ends were cut back, 6 bases at V and 0 bases at J, with 18 bases in the middle. The CDR3 protein is CSAPPRGDSSGNTIYF. Written as DNA, the CDR3 is TGCAGTGCCCCCCCCAGGGGCGATAGCTCTGGAAACACCATATATTTT.